This section outlines one TCR beta chain sequence together with its context. Its antigen is still unknown. The V end was cut by 6 bases, the J end by 4 bases, with 18 bases between. The CDR3 extends over 15 amino acids. Germline V gene lookup returns CDR1 MNHEY and CDR2 SVGAGI. The data stem from a study of cytomegalovirus exposure and HLA in healthy donors. As for the study in general: Within an early data release were about 80 million unique TCRs drawn from HLA-typed donors.

The primer mix had 60 Vbeta and 13 Jbeta primers. Only in-frame clones appear in the TCRdb table, and some are missing; sequencing was by immunoSEQ multiplex PCR. Of about 140,000 clones listed, 82% are singletons. Study-wide results and limits: Some V segments could not be told apart, so they were left out, TRBV6-2 and TRBV6-3 among them. Earlier results showed most TCR beta V segments being productive about 87% or about 30% of the time.

The origin of this receptor is a woman aged 40-49 years in good health and CMV-seronegative. The sequenced sample was PBMCs. The chain combines TRBV6-5 with TRBJ1-2; tentatively, D is TRBD1 (5 bases). Here the CDR3 reads CASRWQGGSGYGYTF. The CDR3 bases are TGTGCCAGCAGGTGGCAGGGAGGGTCCGGCTATGGCTACACCTTC.